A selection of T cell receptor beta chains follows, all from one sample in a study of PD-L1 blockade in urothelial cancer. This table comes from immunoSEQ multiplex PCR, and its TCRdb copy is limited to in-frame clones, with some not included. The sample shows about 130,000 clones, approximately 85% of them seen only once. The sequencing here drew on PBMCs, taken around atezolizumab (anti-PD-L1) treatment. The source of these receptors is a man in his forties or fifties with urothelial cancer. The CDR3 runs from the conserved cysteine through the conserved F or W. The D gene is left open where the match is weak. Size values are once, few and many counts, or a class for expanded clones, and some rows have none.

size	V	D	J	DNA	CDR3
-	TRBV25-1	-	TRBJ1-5	TGTGCCAGCAGCGTAACCCCGGACACTCCCGATCAGCCCCAGCATTTT	CASSVTPDTPDQPQHF
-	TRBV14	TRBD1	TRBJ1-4	TGTGCCAGCAGCCTAAACCCGGGACAGCGTAATGAAAAACTGTTTTTT	CASSLNPGQRNEKLFF
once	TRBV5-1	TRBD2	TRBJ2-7	TGCGCCAGCAGCCGGGACAGTGCTAGCGGGAGTTACGAGCAGTACTTC	CASSRDSASGSYEQYF
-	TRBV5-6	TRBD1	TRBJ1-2	TGTGCCAGCAGCTTTCCGGGACAGGATTATGGCTACACCTTC	CASSFPGQDYGYTF
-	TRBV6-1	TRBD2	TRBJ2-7	TGTGCCGCTGGCAGCGGGAGGAGGAACGAGCAGTACTTC	CAAGSGRRNEQYF
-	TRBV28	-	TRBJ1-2	TGTGCCAGCAGTTCGTCCTTAAGGGGCTATGGCTACACCTTC	CASSSSLRGYGYTF
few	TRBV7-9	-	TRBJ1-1	TGTGCCAGCAGCTTCATTTCTGAAGCTTTCTTT	CASSFISEAFF
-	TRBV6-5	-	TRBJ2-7	TGTGCCAGCAGTTACGGTCCGGGACAAGGTTCCTACGAGCAGTACTTC	CASSYGPGQGSYEQYF
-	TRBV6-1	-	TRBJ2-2	TGTGCCAGCAGTGAAGCGAACGGACACTCGGGGGTGGAGCTGTTTTTT	CASSEANGHSGVELFF
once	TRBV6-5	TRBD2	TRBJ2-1	TGTGCCAGCAGTTCCTTCGCGGGGGGTTCCTACAATGAGCAGTTCTTC	CASSSFAGGSYNEQFF
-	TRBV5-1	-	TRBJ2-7	TGCGCCAGCAGCTCGTGGGGGGACTACGAGCAGTACTTC	CASSSWGDYEQYF
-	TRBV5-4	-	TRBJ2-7	TGTGCCAGCAGCTCGGGGGGACAGGTCTACGAGCAGTACTTC	CASSSGGQVYEQYF
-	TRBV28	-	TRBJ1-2	TGTGCCAGCAGTTTAAAGCCAGGGTATGGCTACACCTTC	CASSLKPGYGYTF
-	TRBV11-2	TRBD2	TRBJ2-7	TGTGCCAGCAGCTTAGGACCTAGCGGGGGCTACGAGCAGTACTTC	CASSLGPSGGYEQYF
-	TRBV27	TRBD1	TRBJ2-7	TGTGCCAGCAGTTTATCGGGACAGGTCCTAATCGGGCAGTACTTC	CASSLSGQVLIGQYF
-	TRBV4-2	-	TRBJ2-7	TGTGCCAGCAGCCAAGATTTGGCTTCCTCCTACGAGCAGTACTTC	CASSQDLASSYEQYF
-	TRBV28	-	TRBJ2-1	TGTGCCAGCAGTCCCCTATCCGTTGGGCAGTTCTTC	CASSPLSVGQFF
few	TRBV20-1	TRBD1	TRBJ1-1	TGCAGTGCTAGTAACAGGGGGGCTTTCTTT	CSASNRGAFF
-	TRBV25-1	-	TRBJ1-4	TGTGCCTCGTGCCCCTTGGACAGTGAAAAACTGTTTTTT	CASCPLDSEKLFF